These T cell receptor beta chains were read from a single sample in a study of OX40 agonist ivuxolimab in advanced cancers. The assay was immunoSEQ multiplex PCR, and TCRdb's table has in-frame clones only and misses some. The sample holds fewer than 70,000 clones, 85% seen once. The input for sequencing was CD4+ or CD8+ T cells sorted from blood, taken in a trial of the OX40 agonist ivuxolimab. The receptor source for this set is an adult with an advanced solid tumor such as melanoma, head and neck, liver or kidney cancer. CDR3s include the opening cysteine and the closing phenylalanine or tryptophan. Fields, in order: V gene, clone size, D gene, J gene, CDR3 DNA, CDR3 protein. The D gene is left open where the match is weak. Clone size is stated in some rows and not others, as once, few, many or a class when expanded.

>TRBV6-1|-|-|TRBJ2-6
TGTGCCAGCTCAGACAGGTACTCTGGGGCCAACGTCCTGACTTTC
CASSDRYSGANVLTF
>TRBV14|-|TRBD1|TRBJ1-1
TGTGCCAGCAGCCCAGGGACAGCGCCTGGCGCTTTCTTT
CASSPGTAPGAFF
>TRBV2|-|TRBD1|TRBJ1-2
TGTGCCAGCGCTGCGGGACAGGGCCGAGATGGCTACACCTTC
CASAAGQGRDGYTF
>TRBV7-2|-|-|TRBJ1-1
TGTGCCAGCAGCTTACAGGTACAGTACACTGAAGCTTTCTTT
CASSLQVQYTEAFF
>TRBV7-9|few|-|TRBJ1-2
TGTGCCAGCAGCTGGGAAAGTGGCTACACCTTC
CASSWESGYTF
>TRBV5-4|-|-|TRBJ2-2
TGTGCCAGCAGCCCCGGGATGAACACCGGGGAGCTGTTTTTT
CASSPGMNTGELFF
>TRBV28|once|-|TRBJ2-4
TGTGCCAGCAGATCAATGGACCTCGGGGTGGGCAAAAACATTCAGTACTTC
CASRSMDLGVGKNIQYF
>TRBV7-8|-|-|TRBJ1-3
TGTGCCAGCAGCTTAGCGGTTGGGGGACGAGGAAACACCATATATTTT
CASSLAVGGRGNTIYF
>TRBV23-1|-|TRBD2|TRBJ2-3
TGCGCCAGCAGTCAATCGACGGGGGGGGAAGTGTTCGTGACAGATACGCAGTATTTT
CASSQSTGGEVFVTDTQYF
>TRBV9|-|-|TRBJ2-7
TGTGCCAGCAGCGTAGAGGATATGAGGGGGTCATTGGGAGGAATCTTCTACGAGCAGTACTTC
CASSVEDMRGSLGGIFYEQYF
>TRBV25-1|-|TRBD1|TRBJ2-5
TGTGCCAGCACCCCCGCGACAGGGGTGGGGGAAGAGACCCAGTACTTC
CASTPATGVGEETQYF
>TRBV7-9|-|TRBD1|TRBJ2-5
TGTGCCAGCAGCTCAGAATACAGGGGCCAAGAGACCCAGTACTTC
CASSSEYRGQETQYF
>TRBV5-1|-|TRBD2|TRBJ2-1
TGCGCCAGCAGCTTGTTGACTAGCGGGGGATACAATGAGCAGTTCTTC
CASSLLTSGGYNEQFF
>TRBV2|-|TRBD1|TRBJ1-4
TGTGCCAGCAGTCCGGACAGGGGGGATCCGGCTAATGAAAAACTGTTTTTT
CASSPDRGDPANEKLFF
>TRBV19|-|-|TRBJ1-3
TGTGCCAGTAGTATCGGCGGAAACTTAAACACCATATATTTT
CASSIGGNLNTIYF
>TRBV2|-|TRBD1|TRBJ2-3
TGTGCCAGCGGGCCCGGGACAGGGGCAGATACGCAGTATTTT
CASGPGTGADTQYF
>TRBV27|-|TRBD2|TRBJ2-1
TGTGCCAGCAGCCCTTTGCTAGCGGGAATAAATGAGCAGTTCTTC
CASSPLLAGINEQFF
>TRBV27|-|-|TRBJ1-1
TGTGCCAGCAGTCCTCGAAGGAACACTGAAGCTTTCTTT
CASSPRRNTEAFF
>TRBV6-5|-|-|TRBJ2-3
TGTGCCAGCAGTTTCCAGGGCCCCGAAACGCAGTATTTT
CASSFQGPETQYF
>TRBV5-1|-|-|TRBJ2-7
TGCGCCAGCAGCTCGGGCCCCGAAGACCACGAGCAGTACTTC
CASSSGPEDHEQYF
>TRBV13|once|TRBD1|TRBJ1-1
TGTGCCAGCAGCTTCGGGACAGGGGGCGTATTCACTGAAGCTTTCTTT
CASSFGTGGVFTEAFF
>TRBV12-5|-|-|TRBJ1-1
TGTGCTAGTGGTTGGGGCAACACTGAAGCTTTCTTT
CASGWGNTEAFF
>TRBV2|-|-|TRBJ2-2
TGTGCCAGCAGTGATTCCTGGGGCTGGACCGGGGAGCTGTTTTTT
CASSDSWGWTGELFF
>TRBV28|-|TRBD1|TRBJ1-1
TGTGCCAGCAGTTCCAGGACAGGGAACACTGAAGCTTTCTTT
CASSSRTGNTEAFF
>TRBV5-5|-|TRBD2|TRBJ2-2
TGTGCCACCCAGGAGCGGGGAACGAACACCGGGGAGCTGTTTTTT
CATQERGTNTGELFF
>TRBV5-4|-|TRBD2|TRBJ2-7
TGTGCCAGCAGCCCCCGGGAAGCGGGAGTCTACGAGCAGTACTTC
CASSPREAGVYEQYF
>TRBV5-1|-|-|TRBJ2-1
TGCGCCAGCAGTACGGGAGCCGCCTCTAATGAGCAGTTCTTC
CASSTGAASNEQFF
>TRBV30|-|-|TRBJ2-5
TGTGCCTGGAGTCCGCTCCGGCGCTCCCAAGGGACCCAGTACTTC
CAWSPLRRSQGTQYF
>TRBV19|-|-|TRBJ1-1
TGTGCCAGTAGTCCCCGGGACACTGAAGCTTTCTTT
CASSPRDTEAFF
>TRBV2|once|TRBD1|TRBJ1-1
TGTGCCAGCATCAGGGGGGGGGCGAACACTGAAGCTTTCTTT
CASIRGGANTEAFF
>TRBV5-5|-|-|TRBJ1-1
TGTGCCAGCAGCCAGCCGGGTGGCCCGCTTGAAGCTTTCTTT
CASSQPGGPLEAFF
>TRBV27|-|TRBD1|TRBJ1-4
TGTGCCAGCAGGGCGGGACAGACTAATGAAAAACTGTTTTTT
CASRAGQTNEKLFF
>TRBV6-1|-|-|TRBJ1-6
TGTGCCAGCAGTGAGTTGGCGGGCCTTTATAATTCACCCCTCCACTTT
CASSELAGLYNSPLHF
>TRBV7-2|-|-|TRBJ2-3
TGTGCCAGCAGCTTAAGGGTAGCCCCAGATACGCAGTATTTT
CASSLRVAPDTQYF
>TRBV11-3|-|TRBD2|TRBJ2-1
TGTGCCAGCAGCTTAGACGGGACTAGCAGTAATGAGCAGTTCTTC
CASSLDGTSSNEQFF